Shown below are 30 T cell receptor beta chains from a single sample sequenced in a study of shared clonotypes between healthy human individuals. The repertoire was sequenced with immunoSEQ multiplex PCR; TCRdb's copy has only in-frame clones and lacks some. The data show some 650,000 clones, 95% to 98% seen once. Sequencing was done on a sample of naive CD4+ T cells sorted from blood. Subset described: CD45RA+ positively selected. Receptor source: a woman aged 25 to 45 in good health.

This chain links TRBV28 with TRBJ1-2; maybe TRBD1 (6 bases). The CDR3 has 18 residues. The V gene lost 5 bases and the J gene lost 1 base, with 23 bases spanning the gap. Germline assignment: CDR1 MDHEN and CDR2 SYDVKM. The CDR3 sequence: CASSRLGVGGPNNYGYTF. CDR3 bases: TGTGCCAGCAGTCGTTTGGGGGTTGGGGGGCCGAATAACTATGGCTACACCTTC.

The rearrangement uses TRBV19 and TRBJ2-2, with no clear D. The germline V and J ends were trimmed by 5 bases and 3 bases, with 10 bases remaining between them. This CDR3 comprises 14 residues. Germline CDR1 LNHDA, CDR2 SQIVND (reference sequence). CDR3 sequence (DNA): TGTGCCAGTAGTCTGGAGTGGGACACCGGGGAGCTGTTTTTT. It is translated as CASSLEWDTGELFF.

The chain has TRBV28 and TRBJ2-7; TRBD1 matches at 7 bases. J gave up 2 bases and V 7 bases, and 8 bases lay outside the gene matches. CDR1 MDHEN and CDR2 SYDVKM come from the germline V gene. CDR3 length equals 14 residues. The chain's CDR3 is CASTSSGTAYEQYF. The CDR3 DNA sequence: TGTGCCAGCACCTCGTCCGGGACAGCCTACGAGCAGTACTTC.

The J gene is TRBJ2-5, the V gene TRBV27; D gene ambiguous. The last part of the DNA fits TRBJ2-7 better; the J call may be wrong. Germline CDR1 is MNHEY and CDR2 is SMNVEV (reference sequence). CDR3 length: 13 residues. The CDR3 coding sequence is TGTGCCAGCAGTTCAACCAACTCCTACGAGCAGTACTTC. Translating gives CASSSTNSYEQYF.

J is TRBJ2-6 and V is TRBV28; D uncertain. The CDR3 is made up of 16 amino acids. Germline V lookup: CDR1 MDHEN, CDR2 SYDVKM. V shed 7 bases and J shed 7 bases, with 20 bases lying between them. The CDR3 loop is CASMVGTALGANVLTF. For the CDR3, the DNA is TGTGCCAGCATGGTCGGCACCGCTCTGGGAGCCAACGTCCTGACTTTC.

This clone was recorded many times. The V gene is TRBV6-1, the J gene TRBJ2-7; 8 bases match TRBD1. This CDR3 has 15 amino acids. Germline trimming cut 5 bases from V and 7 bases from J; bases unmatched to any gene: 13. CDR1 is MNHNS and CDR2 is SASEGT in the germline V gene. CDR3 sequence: CASSTGQGDSSEQYF. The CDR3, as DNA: TGTGCCAGCAGTACTGGACAGGGAGACTCTAGTGAGCAGTACTTC.

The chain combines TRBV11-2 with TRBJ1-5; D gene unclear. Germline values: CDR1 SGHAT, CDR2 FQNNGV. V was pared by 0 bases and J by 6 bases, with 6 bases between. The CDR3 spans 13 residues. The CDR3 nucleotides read TGTGCCAGCAGCTTAGATCGGCTTCAGCCCCAGCATTTT. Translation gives CASSLDRLQPQHF.

The CDR3 region has the DNA TGTGCCAGCAGCCCAAACGGAGCCGGGGAGCTGTTTTTT. Its protein is CASSPNGAGELFF. The chain links TRBV9 to TRBJ2-2; no firm D call. Germline V gene lookup returns CDR1 SGDLS and CDR2 YYNGEE. The CDR3 has 13 residues. V lost 4 bases and J 6 bases, leaving 10 bases between the germline ends.

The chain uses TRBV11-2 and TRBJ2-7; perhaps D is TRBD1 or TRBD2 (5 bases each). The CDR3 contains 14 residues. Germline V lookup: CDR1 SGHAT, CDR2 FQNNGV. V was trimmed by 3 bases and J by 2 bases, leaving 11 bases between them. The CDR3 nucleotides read TGTGCCAGCAGCTTGATTGGGGGTACCTACGAGCAGTACTTC. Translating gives CASSLIGGTYEQYF.

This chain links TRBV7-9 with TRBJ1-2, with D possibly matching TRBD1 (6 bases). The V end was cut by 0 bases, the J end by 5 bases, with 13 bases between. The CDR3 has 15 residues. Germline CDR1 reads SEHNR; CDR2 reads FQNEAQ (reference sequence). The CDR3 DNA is TGTGCCAGCAGCTTAGCCCGAGGGACACAGTATGGCTACACCTTC. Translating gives CASSLARGTQYGYTF.

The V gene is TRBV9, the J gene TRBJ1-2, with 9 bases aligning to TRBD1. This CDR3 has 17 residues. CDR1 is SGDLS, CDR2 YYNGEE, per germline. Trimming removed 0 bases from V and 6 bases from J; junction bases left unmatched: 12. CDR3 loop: CASSVGILGTGRDGYTF. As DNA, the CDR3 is TGTGCCAGCAGCGTAGGGATTCTGGGGACAGGGCGGGATGGCTACACCTTC.

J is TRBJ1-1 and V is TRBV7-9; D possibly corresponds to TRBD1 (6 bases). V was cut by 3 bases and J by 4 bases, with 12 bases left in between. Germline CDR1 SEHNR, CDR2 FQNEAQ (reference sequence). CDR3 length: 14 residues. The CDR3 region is CASSLAGDGTEAFF. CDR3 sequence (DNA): TGTGCCAGCAGCTTGGCAGGGGACGGCACTGAAGCTTTCTTT.

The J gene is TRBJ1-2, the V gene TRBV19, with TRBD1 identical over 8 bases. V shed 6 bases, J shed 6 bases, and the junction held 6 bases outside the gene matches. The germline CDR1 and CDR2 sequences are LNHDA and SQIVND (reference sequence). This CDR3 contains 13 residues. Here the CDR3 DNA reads TGTGCCAGTAGCTGGACAGGGAACGATGGCTACACCTTC. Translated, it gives CASSWTGNDGYTF.

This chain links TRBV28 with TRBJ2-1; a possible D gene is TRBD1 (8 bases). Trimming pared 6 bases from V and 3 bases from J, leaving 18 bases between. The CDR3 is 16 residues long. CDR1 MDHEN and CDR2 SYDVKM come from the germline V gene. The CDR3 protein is CASRTTGGGLYNEQFF. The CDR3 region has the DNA TGTGCCAGCAGAACCACAGGGGGGGGTCTCTACAATGAGCAGTTCTTC.

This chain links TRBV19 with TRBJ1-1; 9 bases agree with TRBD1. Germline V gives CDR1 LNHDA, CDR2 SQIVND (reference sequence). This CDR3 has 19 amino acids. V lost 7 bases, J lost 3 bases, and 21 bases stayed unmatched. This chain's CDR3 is CASTSYRLGQGILDTEAFF. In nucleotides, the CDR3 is TGTGCCAGTACTTCCTACCGATTGGGACAGGGTATTTTGGACACTGAAGCTTTCTTT.

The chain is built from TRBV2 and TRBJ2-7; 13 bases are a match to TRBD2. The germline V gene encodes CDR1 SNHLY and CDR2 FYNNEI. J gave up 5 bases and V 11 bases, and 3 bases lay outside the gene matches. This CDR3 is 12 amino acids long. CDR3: CAGGTSGNEQYF. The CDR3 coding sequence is TGTGCCGGCGGGACTAGCGGGAACGAGCAGTACTTC.

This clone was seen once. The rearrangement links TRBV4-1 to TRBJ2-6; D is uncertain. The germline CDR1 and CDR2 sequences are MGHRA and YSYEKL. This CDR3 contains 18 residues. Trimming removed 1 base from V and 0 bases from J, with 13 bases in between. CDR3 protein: CASSQGRAESSGANVLTF. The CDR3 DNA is TGCGCCAGCAGCCAAGGCCGGGCCGAGAGCTCTGGGGCCAACGTCCTGACTTTC.

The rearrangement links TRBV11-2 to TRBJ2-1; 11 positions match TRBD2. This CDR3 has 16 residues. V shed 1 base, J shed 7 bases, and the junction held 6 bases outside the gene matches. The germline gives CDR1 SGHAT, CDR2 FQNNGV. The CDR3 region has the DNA TGTGCCAGCAGCTTAGTAACTAGCGGGAGTCAAAATGAGCAGTTCTTC. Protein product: CASSLVTSGSQNEQFF.

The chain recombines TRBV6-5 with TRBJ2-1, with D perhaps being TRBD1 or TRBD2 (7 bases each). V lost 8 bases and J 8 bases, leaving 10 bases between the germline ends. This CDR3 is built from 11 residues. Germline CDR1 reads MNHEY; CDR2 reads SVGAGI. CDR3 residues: CASGRGHEQFF. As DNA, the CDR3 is TGTGCCAGCGGGAGGGGGCATGAGCAGTTCTTC.

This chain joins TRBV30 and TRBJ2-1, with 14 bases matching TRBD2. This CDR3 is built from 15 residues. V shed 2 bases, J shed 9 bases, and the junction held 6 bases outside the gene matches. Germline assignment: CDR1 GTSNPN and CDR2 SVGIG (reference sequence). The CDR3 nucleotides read TGTGCCTGGAGTAGACTAGCGGGAGGGCCAAGTGAGCAGTTCTTC. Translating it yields CAWSRLAGGPSEQFF.

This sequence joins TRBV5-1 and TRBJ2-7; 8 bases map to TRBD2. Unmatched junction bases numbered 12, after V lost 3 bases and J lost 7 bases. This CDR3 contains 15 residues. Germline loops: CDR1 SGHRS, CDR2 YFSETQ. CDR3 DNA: TGCGCCAGCAGCTCCGGACTAGCCGATTCCCGGGAGCAGTACTTC. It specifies CASSSGLADSREQYF. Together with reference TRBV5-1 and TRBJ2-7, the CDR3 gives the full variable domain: KAGVTQTPRYLIKTRGQQVTLSCSPISGHRSVSWYQQTPGQGLQFLFEYFSETQRNKGNFPGRFSGRQFSNSRSEMNVSTLELGDSALYLCASSSGLADSREQYFGPGTRLTVT.

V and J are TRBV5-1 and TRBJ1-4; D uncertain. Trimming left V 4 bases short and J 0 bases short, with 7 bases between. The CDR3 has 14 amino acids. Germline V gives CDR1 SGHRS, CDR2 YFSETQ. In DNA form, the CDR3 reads TGCGCCAGCAGCCAAGGGTCAACTAATGAAAAACTGTTTTTT. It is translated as CASSQGSTNEKLFF.

This CDR3 reads CASSITLATEQYF. CDR3 DNA: TGTGCCAGTAGTATAACTCTAGCGACCGAGCAGTACTTC. The gene calls are TRBV19 and TRBJ2-7, with TRBD2 as a possible D gene (6 bases). The CDR3 is made up of 13 amino acids. V was clipped by 2 bases and J by 6 bases, with 11 bases between them. Germline V lookup: CDR1 LNHDA, CDR2 SQIVND (reference sequence). The whole variable domain, filled in from reference TRBV19 and TRBJ2-7, reads DGGITQSPKYLFRKEGQNVTLSCEQNLNHDAMYWYRQDPGQGLRLIYYSQIVNDFQKGDIAEGYSVSREKKESFPLTVTSAQKNPTAFYLCASSITLATEQYFGPGTRLTVT.

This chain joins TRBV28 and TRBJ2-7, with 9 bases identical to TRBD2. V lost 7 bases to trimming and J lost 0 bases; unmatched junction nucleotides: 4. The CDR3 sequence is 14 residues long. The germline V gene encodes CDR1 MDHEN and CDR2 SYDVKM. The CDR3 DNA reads TGTGCCAGCAAAATAGCGGGAGTCTCCTACGAGCAGTACTTC. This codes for CASKIAGVSYEQYF.

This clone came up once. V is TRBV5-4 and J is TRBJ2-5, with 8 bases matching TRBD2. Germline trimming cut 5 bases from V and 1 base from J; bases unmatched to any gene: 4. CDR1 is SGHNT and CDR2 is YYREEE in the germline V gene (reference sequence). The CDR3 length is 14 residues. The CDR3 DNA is TGTGCCAGCAGATCTAGCGGGCCCCAAGAGACCCAGTACTTC. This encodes CASRSSGPQETQYF.

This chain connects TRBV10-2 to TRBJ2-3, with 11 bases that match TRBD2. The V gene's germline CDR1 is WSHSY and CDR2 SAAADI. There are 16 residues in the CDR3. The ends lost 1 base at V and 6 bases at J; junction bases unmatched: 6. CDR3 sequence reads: CASSELAGGPEDTQYF. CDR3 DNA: TGCGCCAGCAGTGAGTTAGCGGGAGGGCCGGAGGATACGCAGTATTTT.

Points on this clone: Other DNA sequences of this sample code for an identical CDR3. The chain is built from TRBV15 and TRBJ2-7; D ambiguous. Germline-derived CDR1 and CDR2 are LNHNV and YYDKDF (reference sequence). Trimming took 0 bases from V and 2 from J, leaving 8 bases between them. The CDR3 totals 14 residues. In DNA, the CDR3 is TGTGCCACCAGCAGAGATTTTGGGACCTACGAGCAGTACTTC. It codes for CATSRDFGTYEQYF.

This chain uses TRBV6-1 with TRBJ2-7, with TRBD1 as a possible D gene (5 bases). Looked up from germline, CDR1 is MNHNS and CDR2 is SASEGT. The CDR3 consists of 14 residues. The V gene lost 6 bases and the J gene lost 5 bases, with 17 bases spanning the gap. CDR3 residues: CASSPRRVVDEQYF. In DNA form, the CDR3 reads TGTGCCAGCAGCCCCCGCAGGGTCGTGGACGAGCAGTACTTC.

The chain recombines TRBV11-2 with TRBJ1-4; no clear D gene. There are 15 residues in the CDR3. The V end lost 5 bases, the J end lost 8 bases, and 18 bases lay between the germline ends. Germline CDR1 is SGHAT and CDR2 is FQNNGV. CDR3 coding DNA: TGTGCCAGCAGCCCGACTTTCGCCGGTGGGGAAAAACTGTTTTTT. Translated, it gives CASSPTFAGGEKLFF. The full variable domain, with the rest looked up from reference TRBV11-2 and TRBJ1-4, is EAGVAQSPRYKIIEKRQSVAFWCNPISGHATLYWYQQILGQGPKLLIQFQNNGVVDDSQLPKDRFSAERLKGVDSTLKIQPAKLEDSAVYLCASSPTFAGGEKLFFGSGTQLSVL.

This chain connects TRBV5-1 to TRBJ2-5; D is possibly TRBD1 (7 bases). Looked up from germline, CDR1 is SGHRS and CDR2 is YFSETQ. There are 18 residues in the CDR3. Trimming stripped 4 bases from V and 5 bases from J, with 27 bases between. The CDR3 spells CASSAGQAAGFMMETQYF. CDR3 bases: TGCGCCAGCAGCGCTGGACAGGCGGCGGGGTTTATGATGGAGACCCAGTACTTC.